Ten or more counts support the clone carrying this TCR beta chain. The data originate from a study of read filtering for tumor transcriptome and immune sequencing. The CDR3 runs 16 residues. Germline V gene data show CDR1 as KGHDR and CDR2 as SFDVKD. V was pared by 1 base and J by 5 bases, with 5 bases of the junction left unmatched. The library was built from 400 to 500 ng RNA with molecular barcoded adaptors for alpha/delta and beta/gamma chains. Using its own MiXCR run on the reads, TCRdb lists one record per CDR3 protein. The data contain tens of thousands of distinct CDR3 sequences, over 11% of them singletons.

The sample consisted of a population of CD138-negative cells sorted from bone marrow. V and J are TRBV24-1 and TRBJ2-1, with TRBD1 identical over 9 bases. The receptor was isolated from a donor at least 40 years old with multiple myeloma. CDR3 residues: CATSDFGGQGNNEQFF. In DNA, the CDR3 is TGTGCCACCAGTGATTTTGGGGGACAGGGCAACAATGAGCAGTTCTTC.